This TCR beta chain was profiled in a study of blood T cell repertoires in COVID-19. As for the study in general: Sites across the United States, Italy and Spain contributed samples from acute and convalescent COVID-19. Sample material is recorded as cDNA or gDNA derived from T cells, B-cell-depleted T cells, or PBMCs.

Profiling relied on immunoSEQ multiplex PCR, and the TCRdb table lists in-frame clones only, not all of them. This sample has about 93,000 clones; approximately 86% occur once, and the top ten carry about 17%. The CDR3 length is 15 residues. V was shortened by 4 bases and J by 1 base, with 12 bases between the two germline ends. Germline V lookup: CDR1 SGHRS, CDR2 YFSETQ. Material: peripheral blood. This TCR was recovered from a woman aged 80 or over with acute or convalescent COVID-19. V is TRBV5-1 and J is TRBJ1-3; unclear D gene. The CDR3 reads CASSRLPGSGNTIYF. The CDR3 DNA reads as TGCGCCAGCAGCAGGCTTCCAGGATCTGGAAACACCATATATTTT.